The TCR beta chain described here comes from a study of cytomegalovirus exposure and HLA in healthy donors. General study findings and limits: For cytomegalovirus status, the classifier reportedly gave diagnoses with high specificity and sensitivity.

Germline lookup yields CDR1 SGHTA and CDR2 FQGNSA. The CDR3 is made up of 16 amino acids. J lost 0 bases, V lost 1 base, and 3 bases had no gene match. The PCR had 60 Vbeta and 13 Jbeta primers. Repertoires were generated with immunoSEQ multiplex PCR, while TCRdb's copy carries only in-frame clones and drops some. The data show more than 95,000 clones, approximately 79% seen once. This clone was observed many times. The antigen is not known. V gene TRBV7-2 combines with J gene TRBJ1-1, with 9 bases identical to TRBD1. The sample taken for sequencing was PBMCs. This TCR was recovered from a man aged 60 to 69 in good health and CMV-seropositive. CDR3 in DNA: TGTGCCAGCAGCTTAGGGGGGACAGGGATGAACACTGAAGCTTTCTTT. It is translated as CASSLGGTGMNTEAFF. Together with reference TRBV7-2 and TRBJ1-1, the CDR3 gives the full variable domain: GAGVSQSPSNKVTEKGKDVELRCDPISGHTALYWYRQSLGQGLEFLIYFQGNSAPDKSGLPSDRFSAERTGGSVSTLTIQRTQQEDSAVYLCASSLGGTGMNTEAFFGQGTRLTVV.